This T cell receptor (beta chain) was identified in a study of identical twins. Broader study findings: Invariant MAIT and iNKT cells could partly confound zero-insertion analyses.

MiXCR, run by TCRdb on the 5' RACE reads, gives a single entry per CDR3 protein. The table lists 450,000 or so distinct CDR3 sequences, approximately 25% of them singletons. This clonotype has just a few counts. Its antigen is unidentified. CDR1 and CDR2 (germline): SGHKS, YYEKEE (reference sequence). Between the trimmed V and J ends, which lost 4 bases and 1 base, there was a span of 9 bases. The CDR3 length is 14 residues. This sample was also put to use in a study of T cells expressing NK-cell markers. This second report adds: Several experiments confined sorting to alpha-beta TCR T cells with an anti-gamma-delta TCR antibody. Researchers report these clonotypes also headed the CD3+CD56-NKG2C+ fraction in several donors.

This sequence joins TRBV5-5 and TRBJ1-3; D is ambiguous. Sequencing input: CD4+ T cells sorted from blood. This receptor was identified in a woman under 30 in good health. The CDR3 DNA reads TGTGCCAGCAGCGAACTGTCGTCTGGAAACACCATATATTTT. Its protein is CASSELSSGNTIYF.